This TCR beta chain stems from a study of Ad26.COV2.S vaccination and SARS-CoV-2 variants. As for the study in general: Donor got 5x10^10 or 1x10^11 viral particles of Ad26.COV2.S.

Note on this clone: The target antigen is unknown.

TCRdb's table, derived via immunoSEQ multiplex PCR, lists solely in-frame clones and lacks some. Counted here are about 460,000 clones, roughly nine tenths occurring once; the ten biggest clones make up 1.7%. Treatment indicated: around 19 received Ad26.COV2.S at low or high dose, single or two shots; a few received placebo; per-sample allocation not given. Collection of the samples took place on day 63 after the first injection of vaccine or placebo. Donation came from an adult in Boston who was aged 18-55 years. Overall study findings and caveats: Placebo recipients had lower spike-specific TCR breadth than vaccine recipients.

Source: peripheral blood, taken in a trial of Ad26.COV2.S vaccine versus placebo. This TCR derives from a person between 18 and 59 years old who received the Ad26.COV2.S COVID-19 vaccine or a placebo.

The CDR3 nucleotides are TGCAGCGTTCCCATAGGCAAGAACTATGGCTACACCTTC. Its protein product is CSVPIGKNYGYTF. The chain combines TRBV29-1 with TRBJ1-2; no definite D call. Deletions cut 5 bases from V and 2 bases from J, with 12 bases between. The CDR3 has 13 residues. CDR1 and CDR2 from the germline V gene are SQVTM and ANQGSEA.